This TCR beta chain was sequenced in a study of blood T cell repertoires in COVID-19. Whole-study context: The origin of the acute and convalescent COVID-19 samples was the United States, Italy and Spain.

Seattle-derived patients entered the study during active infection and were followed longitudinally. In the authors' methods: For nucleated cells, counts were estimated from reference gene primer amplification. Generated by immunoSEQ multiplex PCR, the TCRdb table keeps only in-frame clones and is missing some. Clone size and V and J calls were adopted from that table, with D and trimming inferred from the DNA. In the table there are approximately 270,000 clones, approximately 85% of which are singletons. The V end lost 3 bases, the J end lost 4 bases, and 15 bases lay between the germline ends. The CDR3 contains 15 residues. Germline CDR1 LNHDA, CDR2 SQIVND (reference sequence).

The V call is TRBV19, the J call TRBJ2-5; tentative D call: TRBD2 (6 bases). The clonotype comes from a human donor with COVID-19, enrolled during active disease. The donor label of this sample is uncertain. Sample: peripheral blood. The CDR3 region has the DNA TGTGCCAGTAGTATGGGGGTAGCGGCACGAGAGACCCAGTACTTC. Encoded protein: CASSMGVAARETQYF.